This TCR beta chain stems from a study of monozygotic twins with inflammatory bowel disease. Notes on the study in general: Comparison of concordant versus discordant twins revealed no difference in repertoire similarity, possibly due to limited power. IBD patients shared fewer clonotypes with others than healthy twins, especially with disease activity. Distinguishing T cell subtypes was not possible.

TCRdb reprocessed the 5' RACE reads and stores each CDR3 protein as one record, lacking DNA. In total, the table holds around 190,000 distinct CDR3 sequences. On this clonotype itself: Its cognate antigen is unknown.

The germline gives CDR1 MNHEY, CDR2 SVGEGT. The length of the CDR3 is 13 residues. The receptor was isolated from a human donor with ulcerative colitis or Crohn's disease, or a healthy co-twin of an affected twin (not recorded which). The sample taken for sequencing was blood. The rearrangement joins TRBV6-2 or TRBV6-3 to TRBJ1-1; the TCRdb D gene call, TRBD1, has no DNA to confirm it. The CDR3 loop reads CASSYGGNTEAFF.